These 16 T cell receptor beta chains were sequenced from one sample in a study of T-cell reconstitution after alpha-beta-depleted transplantation in children. Using unique molecular identifiers, the investigators prepared the TCRbeta library. TCRdb reprocessed the PCR reads with MiXCR, giving one entry per CDR3 protein. The sample has approximately 800,000 distinct CDR3 sequences, about 15% seen once. This material consisted of PBMCs, mostly from graft donor cells, taken 360 days after TCRalphabeta/CD19-depleted stem cell transplant. These receptors all come from a male patient aged 5 to 17 who had a stem cell transplant for acute lymphoblastic leukemia, so the T cells may come from the graft donor.

This chain uses TRBV13 with TRBJ2-2; D remains unclear. Germline loops: CDR1 PRHDT, CDR2 FYEKMQ (reference sequence). V lost 5 bases to trimming and J lost 3 bases, with 13 bases between them. This CDR3 has 15 residues. The CDR3 is CASSPILPDTGELFF. In nucleotides, the CDR3 is TGTGCCAGCAGCCCCATCCTGCCGGACACCGGGGAGCTGTTTTTT.

Many counts were recorded for this clonotype. The gene calls are TRBV3-1 and TRBJ1-1, with D maybe TRBD1 (5 bases). This CDR3 contains 15 residues. Germline CDR1 and CDR2: LGHDT and YNNKEL (reference sequence). V dropped 0 bases and J dropped 2 bases, with 10 bases sitting between them. In DNA form, the CDR3 reads TGTGCCAGCAGCCAAGAGACAGAAGTTAACACTGAAGCTTTCTTT. Translating gives CASSQETEVNTEAFF. The full variable domain, with the rest looked up from reference TRBV3-1 and TRBJ1-1, is DTAVSQTPKYLVTQMGNDKSIKCEQNLGHDTMYWYKQDSKKFLKIMFSYNNKELIINETVPNRFSPKSPDKAHLNLHINSLELGDSAVYFCASSQETEVNTEAFFGQGTRLTVV.

The rearrangement links TRBV13 to TRBJ2-1; D remains ambiguous. The V end was cut by 2 bases, the J end by 3 bases, with 8 bases between. The germline gives CDR1 PRHDT, CDR2 FYEKMQ (reference sequence). The CDR3 has 14 residues. The chain's CDR3 is CASSLRLHYNEQFF. The CDR3 nucleotides are TGTGCCAGCAGCTTACGACTTCACTACAATGAGCAGTTCTTC.

This clonotype was counted at least ten times. The V call is TRBV4-2, the J call TRBJ2-1, with 8 bases identical to TRBD1. Germline lookup yields CDR1 LGHNA and CDR2 YNFKEQ. This CDR3 comprises 13 residues. V trimming: 6 bases; J trimming: 8 bases; junction bases outside the gene matches: 6. In DNA, the CDR3 is TGTGCCAGCAGGTGGGCAGGGGGCGATGAGCAGTTCTTC. This sequence encodes CASRWAGGDEQFF.

V is TRBV5-1 and J is TRBJ1-4; 7 bases fit TRBD1. Germline-derived CDR1 and CDR2 are SGHRS and YFSETQ. The CDR3 spans 15 residues. J was trimmed by 3 bases and V by 5 bases; bases with no gene match: 7. The CDR3 DNA is TGCGCCAGCAGAGTAGGGGGCCTCCCTAATGAAAAACTGTTTTTT. Its translation is CASRVGGLPNEKLFF.

In this sample, this clonotype turned up a few times. This chain links TRBV12-3 or TRBV12-4 with TRBJ2-7; D is unclear. The CDR3 runs 14 residues. Deletions cut 3 bases from V and 1 base from J, with 10 bases between. The CDR3 loop reads CASSFGPLSYEQYF. The DNA for the CDR3 is TGTGCCAGCAGTTTTGGCCCCTTGTCCTACGAGCAGTACTTC.

In its sample, this clonotype was seen a few times. V usage is TRBV24-1 and J usage is TRBJ1-1; perhaps TRBD1 as D (5 bases). CDR1 and CDR2 (germline): KGHDR, SFDVKD. The CDR3 covers 15 residues. Trimming removed 0 bases from V and 4 bases from J, with 11 bases in between. The CDR3 spells CATSDLSGLATEAFF. In nucleotides, the CDR3 is TGTGCCACCAGTGATTTGTCAGGGTTGGCCACTGAAGCTTTCTTT.

In this sample, this clonotype turned up many times. This chain uses TRBV7-6 with TRBJ2-6; the D is unclear. The ends were cut back, 0 bases at V and 2 bases at J, with 11 bases in the middle. Germline V gene lookup returns CDR1 SGHVS and CDR2 FNYEAQ. The CDR3 covers 17 residues. CDR3 bases: TGTGCCAGCAGCTTAGCCCCGCAGGCTACTGGGGCCAACGTCCTGACTTTC. This sequence encodes CASSLAPQATGANVLTF.

This chain links TRBV7-2 with TRBJ2-5, with 8 nucleotides matching TRBD2. With V trimmed by 3 bases and J by 5 bases, 8 bases remained unmatched. Germline V CDR1 and CDR2: SGHTA, FQGNSA. The CDR3 consists of 15 residues. The CDR3 region is CASSFRAGARETQYF. CDR3 in DNA: TGTGCCAGCAGCTTTCGAGCGGGAGCTAGGGAGACCCAGTACTTC.

The rearrangement joins TRBV5-8 to TRBJ2-5; perhaps TRBD1 as D (5 bases). Trimming stripped 5 bases from V and 5 bases from J, with 10 bases between. The germline gives CDR1 SGHTS, CDR2 YDEGEE. The CDR3 is 12 residues long. The CDR3 reads CASRPDTETQYF. CDR3 DNA: TGTGCCAGCAGACCGGACACGGAGACCCAGTACTTC.

The chain is built from TRBV11-1 and TRBJ1-1, with D possibly TRBD1 on 6 matching bases. Germline CDR1 is SGHAT and CDR2 is FQDESV (reference sequence). The CDR3 sequence is 15 residues long. V dropped 1 base and J dropped 3 bases, with 12 bases sitting between them. The CDR3 DNA sequence: TGTGCCAGCAGCTTAGGGGGGCTTGGCGACACTGAAGCTTTCTTT. It yields the protein CASSLGGLGDTEAFF.

There are a few counts of this clonotype. V gene TRBV20-1 combines with J gene TRBJ2-7, with D possibly being TRBD1 (7 bases). This CDR3 contains 15 residues. The V and J ends lost 3 bases and 6 bases respectively, with 21 bases between them. Germline V gene sequence: CDR1 DFQATT, CDR2 SNEGSKA (reference sequence). For the CDR3, the DNA is TGCAGTGCTAGTCCCGGGGGACAGAACTATGCCGAGCAGTACTTC. It specifies CSASPGGQNYAEQYF.

This clonotype showed up many times. The chain uses TRBV20-1 and TRBJ2-1; the match to TRBD1 covers 7 bases. This CDR3 comprises 18 residues. J gave up 0 bases and V 6 bases, and 17 bases lay outside the gene matches. Germline loops: CDR1 DFQATT, CDR2 SNEGSKA (reference sequence). The CDR3 DNA follows: TGCAGTGCAGATGACAGGGATTCGGGTCTGGCCTCCTACAATGAGCAGTTCTTC. Amino acids: CSADDRDSGLASYNEQFF.

This clonotype was seen a handful of times. The chain employs TRBV2 and TRBJ2-2; a possible D gene is TRBD2 (6 bases). V was trimmed by 2 bases and J by 4 bases, leaving 11 bases between them. CDR3 size: 15 residues. Germline CDR1 and CDR2: SNHLY and FYNNEI. CDR3 nucleotides: TGTGCCAGCAGTGAATCTTCCGGGGGCACCGGGGAGCTGTTTTTT. Protein product: CASSESSGGTGELFF.

This clonotype appeared a few times. CDR3: CASSSALAGNEQFF. The CDR3 nucleotides read TGCGCCAGCAGCTCGGCGCTAGCGGGCAATGAGCAGTTCTTC. The V gene is TRBV5-1, the J gene TRBJ2-1; TRBD2 aligns across 8 bases. CDR1 is SGHRS and CDR2 is YFSETQ in the germline V gene. Trimming cost V 3 bases and J 6 bases; bases outside gene matches: 5. CDR3 size: 14 residues.

Only a few counts were recorded for this clonotype. The chain combines TRBV2 with TRBJ2-1; TRBD2 matches 12 bases. Germline CDR1 SNHLY, CDR2 FYNNEI. The CDR3 consists of 17 residues. V lost 6 bases and J lost 1; bases outside the gene matches: 7. DNA for the CDR3: TGTGCCAGCAGCTCCCCTAGCGGGAGGGGGTCCTACAATGAGCAGTTCTTC. As protein: CASSSPSGRGSYNEQFF.